This TCR beta chain emerged from a study of blood T cell repertoires in COVID-19. The CDR3 is 17 residues long. Trimming cost V 4 bases and J 7 bases; bases outside gene matches: 17. Germline CDR1 reads MNHEY; CDR2 reads SVGEGT. In the authors' workflow: Counts of nucleated cells, estimated from reference gene primer amplification, were obtained. Assay used: immunoSEQ multiplex PCR; TCRdb lists only in-frame clones, some missing. V and J calls and clone size are as listed in that table; D and trimming were resolved from the DNA. The sample carries 150,000 to 200,000 clones, around 93% recorded once. The chain is built from TRBV6-2 or TRBV6-3 and TRBJ2-5; 8 nucleotides match TRBD1. The sequence came from a man aged 25 to 40 with COVID-19, enrolled during active disease. Sequenced sample: peripheral blood. The CDR3 coding sequence is TGTGCCAGCAGTTCGCACCCCGGGGCAGGGGGCCCGTGGACCCAGTACTTC. Translating it yields CASSSHPGAGGPWTQYF.